This T cell receptor (beta chain) was recorded in a study of shared clonotypes between healthy human individuals. Trimming took 7 bases from V and 9 from J, leaving 17 bases between them. Germline assignment: CDR1 SNHLY and CDR2 FYNNEI. The CDR3 loop spans 13 amino acids. General study results and limits: Researchers found naive subsets generally carried larger estimated richness than memory subsets.

The healthy adult donors were HIV-negative and reported no recent acute infections or vaccinations. Sequencing was performed with immunoSEQ multiplex PCR; in TCRdb, only in-frame clones are kept and a portion is missing. The table records millions of clones, roughly 94% of them present only once. A note on this clone: Its target is not known.

This receptor was taken from a man aged 18 to 29 in good health. The genes are TRBV2 and TRBJ2-3; possible D gene TRBD2, 6 bases. The specimen sequenced was naive CD4+ T cells sorted from blood. Stated subset: CD45RA+ positively selected. The CDR3 is CASNTGATMTQYF. DNA for the CDR3: TGTGCCAGCAATACGGGAGCGACAATGACGCAGTATTTT.